Listed below are T cell receptor beta chains from one sample, sequenced in a study of PD-L1 blockade in urothelial cancer. Libraries were prepared by immunoSEQ multiplex PCR; TCRdb keeps only in-frame clonotypes and omits some of them. The sample records tens of thousands of clones, 77% being singletons. Source: PBMCs, taken around atezolizumab (anti-PD-L1) treatment. The receptors originated from a man between 70 and 80 years old with urothelial cancer. Both conserved end residues are part of each CDR3. A D gene is named only where the DNA matches it firmly. A row's size may be missing; if present it is once, few, many or a size class.

J,V,D,size,DNA,CDR3
TRBJ1-2,TRBV27,.,.,TGTGCCAGCAGTTCCTCGGACGGGGGTGGCTACACCTTC,CASSSSDGGGYTF
TRBJ1-2,TRBV4-2,.,.,TGTGCCAGCAGCCAAGTTTTCACAGGCGTTAACTATGGCTACACCTTC,CASSQVFTGVNYGYTF
TRBJ2-3,TRBV29-1,.,once,TGCAGCGTTGGGACTGGGACAGATACGCAGTATTTT,CSVGTGTDTQYF
TRBJ2-7,TRBV7-2,.,.,TGTGCCAGCAGCTTAGTCTCTTCCGGAGAATACGAGCAGTACTTC,CASSLVSSGEYEQYF
TRBJ1-6,TRBV2,TRBD1,.,TGTGCCAGCAGTGAATTAGGGGGCAATTCACCCCTCCACTTT,CASSELGGNSPLHF
TRBJ1-3,TRBV19,TRBD1,once,TGTGCCAGTAGTTCTCCGGGACAGGGGGTCGGAAACACCATATATTTT,CASSSPGQGVGNTIYF
TRBJ2-1,TRBV27,.,.,TGTGCCAGCTCCGGGGGAACCTCCTACAATGAGCAGTTCTTC,CASSGGTSYNEQFF
TRBJ2-7,TRBV11-3,.,.,TGTGCCAGCAGCTTAGGGAGGGCGAGTTACGAGCAGTACTTC,CASSLGRASYEQYF
TRBJ1-1,TRBV9,.,.,TGTGCCAGCAGCGTAGCTCCAGGGAACACTGAAGCTTTCTTT,CASSVAPGNTEAFF
TRBJ1-1,TRBV2,TRBD1,.,TGTGCCAGCAGTATTAGACAGGGGAACACTGAAGCTTTCTTT,CASSIRQGNTEAFF
TRBJ1-6,TRBV7-9,.,.,TGTGCCAGTGGAAGGGGGAATTCACCCCTCCACTTT,CASGRGNSPLHF
TRBJ2-7,TRBV7-3,.,.,TGTGCCAGCAGCCTCCAATCCCAGGGCGAGCAGTACTTC,CASSLQSQGEQYF
TRBJ2-2,TRBV4-3,TRBD1,.,TGCGCCAGCAGCTATCGACAGGGGAGCACCGGGGAGCTGTTTTTT,CASSYRQGSTGELFF
TRBJ2-2,TRBV5-6,TRBD2,few,TGTGCCAGCAGCTTGGGGAAAGCGGGGATCACCGGGGAGCTGTTTTTT,CASSLGKAGITGELFF
TRBJ2-3,TRBV6-1,.,.,TGTGCCAGCAGCAACCGGGACTTAAGCACAGATACGCAGTATTTT,CASSNRDLSTDTQYF
TRBJ1-5,TRBV5-1,.,few,TGCGCCAGCAGCTTGGCCGGGTACGGCAATCAGCCCCAGCATTTT,CASSLAGYGNQPQHF
TRBJ1-1,TRBV4-2,TRBD1,.,TGTGCCAGCAGCCTAAACACCGGGACAGGGTTTGAAGCTTTCTTT,CASSLNTGTGFEAFF
TRBJ2-3,TRBV9,.,few,TGTGCCAGCAGCGTAGTACAGGGAAGCACAGATACGCAGTATTTT,CASSVVQGSTDTQYF
TRBJ2-6,TRBV15,TRBD2,.,TGTGCCACCAGCAGGGGGGGGTCTGGGGCCAACGTCCTGACTTTC,CATSRGGSGANVLTF
TRBJ2-3,TRBV28,TRBD1,.,TGTGCCAGCAGATCAGGGGGCGGAACAGGGGCAGATACGCAGTATTTT,CASRSGGGTGADTQYF
TRBJ1-2,TRBV5-6,.,.,TGTGCCAGCAGTCTCCCCGGGACAAGCACCTATGGCTACACCTTC,CASSLPGTSTYGYTF
TRBJ1-2,TRBV7-8,.,.,TGTGCCAGCAGCGTGCCGGGACACGGCTACACCTTC,CASSVPGHGYTF
TRBJ2-1,TRBV4-2,TRBD2,.,TGTGCCAGCAGCCAATACCACGGACTAGCGGGGGGGCCGAGCAATGAGCAGTTCTTC,CASSQYHGLAGGPSNEQFF
TRBJ2-5,TRBV11-3,.,.,TGTGCCAGCAGCTCGGCGACTCCACAAGAGACCCAGTACTTC,CASSSATPQETQYF
TRBJ2-7,TRBV27,.,.,TGTGCCAGCAGCCGGGGGAAAGGGGCCATTTACGAGCAGTACTTC,CASSRGKGAIYEQYF
TRBJ1-4,TRBV2,TRBD1,.,TGTGCCAGCAGTGAATCCCCGGGACAGGAGTTTGAAAAACTGTTTTTT,CASSESPGQEFEKLFF
TRBJ1-4,TRBV28,TRBD1,.,TGTGCCAGCAGGACGACAGGGGGACAGTGGGTCGAAAAACTGTTTTTT,CASRTTGGQWVEKLFF
TRBJ1-4,TRBV7-2,TRBD1,.,TGTGCCAGCAGCTTAGGGACAGGGGTGGGTGAAAAACTGTTTTTT,CASSLGTGVGEKLFF
TRBJ2-3,TRBV5-4,TRBD2,.,TGTGCCAGCAGTCAGGCTCGGGGGGGAACCCGCACAGATACGCAGTATTTT,CASSQARGGTRTDTQYF
TRBJ2-3,TRBV4-3,TRBD2,.,TGCGCCAGCAGCCAAGGAGCGGGGGTTCTTGAGGGTACGCAGTATTTT,CASSQGAGVLEGTQYF
TRBJ1-4,TRBV27,TRBD1,few,TGTGCCAGCAGTTGGGACAGAGGCGAAAAACTGTTTTTT,CASSWDRGEKLFF
TRBJ2-1,TRBV7-9,.,.,TGTGCCAGCAGCCCCCATGGGGAGTTCAGTGAGCAGTTCTTC,CASSPHGEFSEQFF
TRBJ1-1,TRBV6-1,.,.,TGTGCCAGCAGTGAGGCTCAGGGGATTACTGAAGCTTTCTTT,CASSEAQGITEAFF